This record concerns one T cell receptor (beta chain) sequence. Trimming took off 0 bases at V and 4 bases at J, with 9 bases between the two ends. In germline, CDR1 is SNHLY, CDR2 FYNNEI. This CDR3 comprises 14 residues. Spiking of synthetic TCR analog templates was performed in each PCR. Only in-frame clones appear in the TCRdb table, and some are missing; sequencing was by immunoSEQ multiplex PCR. The table shows around 48,000 clones, with approximately 83% occurring only once. This sample was included in a study of PD-L1 blockade in urothelial cancer. As to time point: peripheral blood 6 weeks after treatment start.

This clonotype was obtained from a man aged 60 to 69 with urothelial cancer. This specimen was PBMCs, taken around atezolizumab (anti-PD-L1) treatment. This chain connects TRBV2 to TRBJ1-2, with D possibly matching TRBD1 (5 bases). The DNA for the CDR3 is TGTGCCAGCAGTGAAGCTTCAGGGTCCTATGGCTACACCTTC. Its protein is CASSEASGSYGYTF. Using reference TRBV2 and TRBJ1-2 for the parts outside the CDR3, the full variable domain is EPEVTQTPSHQVTQMGQEVILRCVPISNHLYFYWYRQILGQKVEFLVSFYNNEISEKSEIFDDQFSVERPDGSNFTLKIRSTKLEDSAMYFCASSEASGSYGYTFGSGTRLTVV.